A single sample gave rise to the 2 T cell receptor beta chains below, sequenced in a study of OX40 agonist ivuxolimab in advanced cancers. Measured with immunoSEQ multiplex PCR; TCRdb has only the in-frame clones, and not every one. The table includes under 50,000 clones, around 87% detected once. Sequencing was performed on CD4+ or CD8+ T cells sorted from blood, taken in a trial of the OX40 agonist ivuxolimab. These receptor sequences come from an adult with an advanced solid tumor such as melanoma, head and neck, liver or kidney cancer.

This chain uses TRBV6-5 with TRBJ2-7; TRBD2 is a possible D gene (6 bases). The length of the CDR3 is 15 residues. V lost 0 bases and J 2 bases, leaving 11 bases between the germline ends. From germline, CDR1 is MNHEY and CDR2 SVGAGI. The CDR3 DNA is TGTGCCAGCAGTTACTCGCGGGGCCGACCCTACGAGCAGTACTTC. Translation: CASSYSRGRPYEQYF.

The CDR3 region has the DNA TGTGCCAGCAGCTCCGGGACAGGGGGTGATACGCAGTATTTT. This sequence encodes CASSSGTGGDTQYF. V is TRBV7-9 and J is TRBJ2-3, with 11 bases fitting TRBD1. The trim removed 4 bases at V and 6 bases at J, leaving 3 bases unmatched. The CDR3 sequence is 14 residues long. Germline CDR1 is SEHNR and CDR2 is FQNEAQ (reference sequence).